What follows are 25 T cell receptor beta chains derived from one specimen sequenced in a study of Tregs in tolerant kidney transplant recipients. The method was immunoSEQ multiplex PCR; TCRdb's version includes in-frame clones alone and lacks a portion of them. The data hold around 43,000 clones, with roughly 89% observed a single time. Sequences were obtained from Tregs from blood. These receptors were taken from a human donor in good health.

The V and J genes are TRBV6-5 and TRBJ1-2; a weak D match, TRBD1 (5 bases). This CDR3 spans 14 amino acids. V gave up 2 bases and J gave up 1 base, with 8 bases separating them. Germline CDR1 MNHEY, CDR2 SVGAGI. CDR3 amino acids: CASSYDDSNYGYTF. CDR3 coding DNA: TGTGCCAGCAGTTACGACGACAGTAACTATGGCTACACCTTC.

The CDR3 is CASSLDPGNQPQHF. The CDR3 region has the DNA TGCGCCAGCAGCTTGGACCCGGGGAATCAGCCCCAGCATTTT. The rearrangement uses TRBV5-1 and TRBJ1-5; D is ambiguous. Germline CDR1 and CDR2: SGHRS and YFSETQ. The CDR3 totals 14 residues. Trimming stripped 0 bases from V and 4 bases from J, with 8 bases between.

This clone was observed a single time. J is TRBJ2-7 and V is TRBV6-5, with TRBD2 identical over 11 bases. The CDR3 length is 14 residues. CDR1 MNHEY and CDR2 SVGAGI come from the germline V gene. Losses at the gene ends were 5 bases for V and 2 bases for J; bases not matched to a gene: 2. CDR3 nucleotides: TGTGCCAGCAGTGGGACTAGCGGAACCTACGAGCAGTACTTC. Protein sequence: CASSGTSGTYEQYF.

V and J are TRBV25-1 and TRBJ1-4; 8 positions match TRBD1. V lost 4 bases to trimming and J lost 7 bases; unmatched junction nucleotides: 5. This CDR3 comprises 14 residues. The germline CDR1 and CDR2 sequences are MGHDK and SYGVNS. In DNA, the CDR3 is TGTGCCAGCAGTGTTCCCGGACAGGGTGAAAAACTGTTTTTT. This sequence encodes CASSVPGQGEKLFF.

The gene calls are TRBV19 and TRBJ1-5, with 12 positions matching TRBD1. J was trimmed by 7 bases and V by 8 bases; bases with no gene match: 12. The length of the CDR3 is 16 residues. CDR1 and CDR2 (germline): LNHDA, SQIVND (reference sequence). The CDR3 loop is CASQPGQGARIQPQHF. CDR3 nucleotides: TGTGCCAGTCAGCCGGGACAGGGGGCGCGGATCCAGCCCCAGCATTTT.

The CDR3 region is CAISGRDSSQAFF. The CDR3 bases are TGTGCCATCAGTGGCCGGGACAGTTCCCAAGCTTTCTTT. The V gene is TRBV10-3, the J gene TRBJ1-1, with 7 bases that match TRBD1. The ends lost 4 bases at V and 9 bases at J; junction bases unmatched: 8. Germline V gene sequence: CDR1 ENHRY, CDR2 SYGVKD. This CDR3 has 13 residues.

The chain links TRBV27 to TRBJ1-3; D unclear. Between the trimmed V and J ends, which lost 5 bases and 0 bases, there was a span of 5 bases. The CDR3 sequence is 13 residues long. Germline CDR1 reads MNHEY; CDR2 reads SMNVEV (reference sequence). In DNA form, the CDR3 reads TGTGCCAGCAGTCTGGCCTCTGGAAACACCATATATTTT. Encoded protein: CASSLASGNTIYF.

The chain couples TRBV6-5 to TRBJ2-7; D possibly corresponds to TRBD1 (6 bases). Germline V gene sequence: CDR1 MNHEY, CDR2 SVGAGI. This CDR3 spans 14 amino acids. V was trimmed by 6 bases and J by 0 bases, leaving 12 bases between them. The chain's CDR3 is CASRNPGASYEQYF. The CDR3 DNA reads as TGTGCCAGCAGGAACCCAGGGGCCTCCTACGAGCAGTACTTC.

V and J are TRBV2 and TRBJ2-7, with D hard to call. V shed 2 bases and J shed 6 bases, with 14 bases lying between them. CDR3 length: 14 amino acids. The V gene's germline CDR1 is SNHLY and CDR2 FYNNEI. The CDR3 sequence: CASSEMPTKLEQYF. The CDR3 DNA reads TGTGCCAGCAGTGAAATGCCGACAAAGCTCGAGCAGTACTTC. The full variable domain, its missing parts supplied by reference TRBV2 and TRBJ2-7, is EPEVTQTPSHQVTQMGQEVILRCVPISNHLYFYWYRQILGQKVEFLVSFYNNEISEKSEIFDDQFSVERPDGSNFTLKIRSTKLEDSAMYFCASSEMPTKLEQYFGPGTRLTVT.

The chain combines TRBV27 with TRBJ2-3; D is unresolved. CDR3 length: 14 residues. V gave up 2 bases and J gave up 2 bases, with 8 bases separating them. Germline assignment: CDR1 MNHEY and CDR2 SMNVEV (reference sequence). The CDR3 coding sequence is TGTGCCAGCAGTTTAACCAGATTCACAGATACGCAGTATTTT. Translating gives CASSLTRFTDTQYF.

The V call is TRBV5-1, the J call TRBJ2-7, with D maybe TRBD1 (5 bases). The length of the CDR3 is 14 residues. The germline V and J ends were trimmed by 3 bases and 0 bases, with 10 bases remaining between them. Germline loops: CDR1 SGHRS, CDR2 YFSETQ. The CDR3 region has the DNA TGCGCCAGCAGCTCGCAGGGCGGCTCCTACGAGCAGTACTTC. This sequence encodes CASSSQGGSYEQYF.

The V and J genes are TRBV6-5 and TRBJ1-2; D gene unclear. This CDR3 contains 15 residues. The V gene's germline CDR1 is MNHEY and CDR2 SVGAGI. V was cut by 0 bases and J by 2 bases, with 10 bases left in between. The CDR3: CASSYSTRRNYGYTF. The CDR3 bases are TGTGCCAGCAGTTACTCGACGAGACGGAACTATGGCTACACCTTC.

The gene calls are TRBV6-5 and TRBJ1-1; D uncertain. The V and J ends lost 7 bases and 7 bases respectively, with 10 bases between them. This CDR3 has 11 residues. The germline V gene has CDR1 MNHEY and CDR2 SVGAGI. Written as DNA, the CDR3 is TGTGCCAGCATGGAGGGTTTTGAAGCTTTCTTT. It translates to CASMEGFEAFF.

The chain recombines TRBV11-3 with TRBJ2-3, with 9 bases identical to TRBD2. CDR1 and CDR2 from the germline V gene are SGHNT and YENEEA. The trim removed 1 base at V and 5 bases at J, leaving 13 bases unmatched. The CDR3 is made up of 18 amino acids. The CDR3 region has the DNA TGTGCCAGCAGCTTAGCCCGGTTAGCGGGAGTAAGTCAAGATACGCAGTATTTT. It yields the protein CASSLARLAGVSQDTQYF.

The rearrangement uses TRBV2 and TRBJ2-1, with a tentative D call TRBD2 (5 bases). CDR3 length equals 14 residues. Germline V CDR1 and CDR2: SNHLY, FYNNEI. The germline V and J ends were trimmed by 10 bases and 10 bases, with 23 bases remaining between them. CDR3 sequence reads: CATQAGGFRPEQFF. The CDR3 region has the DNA TGTGCCACCCAGGCCGGCGGGTTCCGCCCGGAGCAGTTCTTC.

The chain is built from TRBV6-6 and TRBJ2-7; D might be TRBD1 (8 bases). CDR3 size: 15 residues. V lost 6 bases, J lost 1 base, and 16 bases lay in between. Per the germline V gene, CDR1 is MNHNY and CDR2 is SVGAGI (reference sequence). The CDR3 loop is CASRRSGDRSYEQYF. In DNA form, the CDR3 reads TGTGCCAGCAGGCGCAGCGGGGACAGGTCCTACGAGCAGTACTTC.

Here the CDR3 reads CASRPPRKTYGYTF. In nucleotides, the CDR3 is TGTGCAAGTCGCCCTCCACGAAAGACCTATGGCTACACCTTC. The chain links TRBV12-2 to TRBJ1-2. TRBV12-2 is listed as a pseudogene. The CDR3 totals 14 residues.

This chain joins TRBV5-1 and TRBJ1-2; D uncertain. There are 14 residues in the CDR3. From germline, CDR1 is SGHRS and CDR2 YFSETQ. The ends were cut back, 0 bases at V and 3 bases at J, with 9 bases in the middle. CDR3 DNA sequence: TGCGCCAGCAGCTTGGGGGTCGGGGACTATGGCTACACCTTC. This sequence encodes CASSLGVGDYGYTF.

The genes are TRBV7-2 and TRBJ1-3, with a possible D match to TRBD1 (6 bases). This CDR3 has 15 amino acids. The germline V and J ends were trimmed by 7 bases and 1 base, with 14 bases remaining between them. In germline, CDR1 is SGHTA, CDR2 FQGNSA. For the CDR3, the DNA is TGTGCCAGCACCCTATTCACAGGGTCTGGAAACACCATATATTTT. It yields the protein CASTLFTGSGNTIYF.

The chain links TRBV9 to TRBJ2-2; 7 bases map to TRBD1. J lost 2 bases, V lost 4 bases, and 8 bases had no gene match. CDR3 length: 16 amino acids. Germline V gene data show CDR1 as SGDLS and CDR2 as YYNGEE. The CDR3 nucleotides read TGTGCCAGCAGCACCCAGACAGGGATTAACACCGGGGAGCTGTTTTTT. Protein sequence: CASSTQTGINTGELFF.

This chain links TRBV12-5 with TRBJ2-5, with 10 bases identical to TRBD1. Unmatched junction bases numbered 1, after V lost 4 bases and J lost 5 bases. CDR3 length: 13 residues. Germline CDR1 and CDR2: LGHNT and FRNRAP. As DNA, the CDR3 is TGTGCTAGTGGTTGGGGACAGGGGGAGACCCAGTACTTC. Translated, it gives CASGWGQGETQYF.

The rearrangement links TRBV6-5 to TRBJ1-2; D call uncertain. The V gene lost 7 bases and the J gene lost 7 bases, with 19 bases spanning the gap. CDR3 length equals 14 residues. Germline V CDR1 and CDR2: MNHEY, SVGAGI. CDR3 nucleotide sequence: TGTGCCAGCATCCCGAGGAGAGAATTTGGTGGCTACACCTTC. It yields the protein CASIPRREFGGYTF.

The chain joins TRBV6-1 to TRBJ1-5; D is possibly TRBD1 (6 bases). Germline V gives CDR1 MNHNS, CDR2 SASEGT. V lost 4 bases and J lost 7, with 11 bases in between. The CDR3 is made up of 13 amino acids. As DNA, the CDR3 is TGTGCCAGCAGTGGGGGGGGCCGGCAGCCCCAGCATTTT. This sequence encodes CASSGGGRQPQHF.

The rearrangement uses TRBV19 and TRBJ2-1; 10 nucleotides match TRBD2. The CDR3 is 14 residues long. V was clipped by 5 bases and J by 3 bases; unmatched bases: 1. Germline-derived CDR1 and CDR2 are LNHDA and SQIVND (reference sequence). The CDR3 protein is CASSASGSYNEQFF. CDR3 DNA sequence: TGTGCCAGTAGTGCTAGCGGGAGCTACAATGAGCAGTTCTTC.

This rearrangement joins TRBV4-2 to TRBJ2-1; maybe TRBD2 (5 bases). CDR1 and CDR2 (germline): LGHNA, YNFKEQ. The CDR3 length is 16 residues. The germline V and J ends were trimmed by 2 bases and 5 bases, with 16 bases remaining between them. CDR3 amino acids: CASSQPQTGSNNEQFF. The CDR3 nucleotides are TGTGCCAGCAGCCAACCCCAAACGGGGAGCAACAATGAGCAGTTCTTC.